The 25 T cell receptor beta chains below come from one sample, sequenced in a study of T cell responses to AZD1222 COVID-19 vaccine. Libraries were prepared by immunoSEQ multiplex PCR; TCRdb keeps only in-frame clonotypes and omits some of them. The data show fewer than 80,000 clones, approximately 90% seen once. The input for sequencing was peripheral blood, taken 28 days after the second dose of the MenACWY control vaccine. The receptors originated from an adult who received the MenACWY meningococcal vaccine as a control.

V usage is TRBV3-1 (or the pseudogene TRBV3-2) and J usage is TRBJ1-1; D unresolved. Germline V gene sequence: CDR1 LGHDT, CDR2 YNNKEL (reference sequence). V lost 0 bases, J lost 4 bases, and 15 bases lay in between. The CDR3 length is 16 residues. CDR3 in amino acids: CASSQDRNRRSTEAFF. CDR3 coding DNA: TGTGCCAGCAGCCAAGACAGGAACCGGAGAAGCACTGAAGCTTTCTTT.

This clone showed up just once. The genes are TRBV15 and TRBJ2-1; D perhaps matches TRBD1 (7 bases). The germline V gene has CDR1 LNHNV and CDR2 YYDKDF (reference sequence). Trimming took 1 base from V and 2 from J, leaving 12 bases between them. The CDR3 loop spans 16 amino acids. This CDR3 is CATSRGTGGTYNEQFF. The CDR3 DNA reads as TGTGCCACCAGCAGAGGGACAGGAGGGACCTACAATGAGCAGTTCTTC. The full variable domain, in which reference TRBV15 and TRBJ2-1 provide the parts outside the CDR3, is DAMVIQNPRYQVTQFGKPVTLSCSQTLNHNVMYWYQQKSSQAPKLLFHYYDKDFNNEADTPDNFQSRRPNTSFCFLDIRSPGLGDTAMYLCATSRGTGGTYNEQFFGPGTRLTVL.

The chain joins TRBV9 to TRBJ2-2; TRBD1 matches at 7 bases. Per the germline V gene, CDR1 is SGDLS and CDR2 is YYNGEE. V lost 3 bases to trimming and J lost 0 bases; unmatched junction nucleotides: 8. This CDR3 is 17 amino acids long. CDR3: CASSDPRTGANTGELFF. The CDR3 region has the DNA TGTGCCAGCAGCGACCCAAGGACAGGAGCGAACACCGGGGAGCTGTTTTTT. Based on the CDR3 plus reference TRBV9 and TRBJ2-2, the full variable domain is DSGVTQTPKHLITATGQRVTLRCSPRSGDLSVYWYQQSLDQGLQFLIQYYNGEERAKGNILERFSAQQFPDLHSELNLSSLELGDSALYFCASSDPRTGANTGELFFGEGSRLTVL.

CDR3 nucleotide sequence: TGTGCCAGCAGCCAATTAGAGACAGGGAGTCATGGCTACACCTTC. Amino acid sequence: CASSQLETGSHGYTF. This chain links TRBV3-1 (or the pseudogene TRBV3-2) with TRBJ1-2; 7 positions match TRBD1. V dropped 2 bases and J dropped 6; count of bases not matched to a gene: 9. The CDR3 covers 15 residues. Per the germline V gene, CDR1 is LGHDT and CDR2 is YNNKEL (reference sequence).

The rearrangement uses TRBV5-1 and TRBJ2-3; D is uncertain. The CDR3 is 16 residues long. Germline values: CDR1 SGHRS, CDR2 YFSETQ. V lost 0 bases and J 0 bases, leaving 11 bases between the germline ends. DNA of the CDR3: TGCGCCAGCAGCTTGGCCTTAATGACTAGCACAGATACGCAGTATTTT. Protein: CASSLALMTSTDTQYF. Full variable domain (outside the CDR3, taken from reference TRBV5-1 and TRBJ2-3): KAGVTQTPRYLIKTRGQQVTLSCSPISGHRSVSWYQQTPGQGLQFLFEYFSETQRNKGNFPGRFSGRQFSNSRSEMNVSTLELGDSALYLCASSLALMTSTDTQYFGPGTRLTVL.

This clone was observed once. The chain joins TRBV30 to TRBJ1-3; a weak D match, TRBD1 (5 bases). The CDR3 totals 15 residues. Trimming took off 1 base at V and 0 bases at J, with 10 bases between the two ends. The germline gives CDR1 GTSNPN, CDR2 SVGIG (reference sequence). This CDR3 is CAWSETVGSGNTIYF. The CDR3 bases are TGTGCCTGGAGTGAGACAGTCGGCTCTGGAAACACCATATATTTT. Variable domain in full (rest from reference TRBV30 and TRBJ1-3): SQTIHQWPATLVQPVGSPLSLECTVEGTSNPNLYWYRQAAGRGLQLLFYSVGIGQISSEVPQNLSASRPQDRQFILSSKKLLLSDSGFYLCAWSETVGSGNTIYFGEGSWLTVV.

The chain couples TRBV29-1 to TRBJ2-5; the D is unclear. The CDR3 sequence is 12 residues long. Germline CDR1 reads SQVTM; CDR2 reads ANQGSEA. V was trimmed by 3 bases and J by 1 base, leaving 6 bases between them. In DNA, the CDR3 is TGCAGCGTTGAGGCTACCCAAGAGACCCAGTACTTC. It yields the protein CSVEATQETQYF.

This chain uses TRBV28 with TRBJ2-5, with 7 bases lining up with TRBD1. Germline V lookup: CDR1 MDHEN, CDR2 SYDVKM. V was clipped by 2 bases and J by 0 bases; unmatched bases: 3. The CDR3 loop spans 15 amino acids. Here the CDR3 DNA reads TGTGCCAGCAGTTTAAACAGGGGTAACCAAGAGACCCAGTACTTC. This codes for CASSLNRGNQETQYF.

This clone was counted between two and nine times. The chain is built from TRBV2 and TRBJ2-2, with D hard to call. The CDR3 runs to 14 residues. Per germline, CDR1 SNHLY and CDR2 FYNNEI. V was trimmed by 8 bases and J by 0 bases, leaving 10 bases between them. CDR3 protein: CASGMGSNTGELFF. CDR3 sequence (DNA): TGTGCCAGCGGAATGGGATCGAACACCGGGGAGCTGTTTTTT.

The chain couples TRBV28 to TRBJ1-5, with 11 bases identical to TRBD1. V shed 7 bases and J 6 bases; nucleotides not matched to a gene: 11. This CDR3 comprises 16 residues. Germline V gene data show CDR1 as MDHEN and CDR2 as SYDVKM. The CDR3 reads CASTQLGQGATQPQHF. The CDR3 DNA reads TGTGCCAGCACTCAACTCGGACAGGGGGCGACTCAGCCCCAGCATTTT.

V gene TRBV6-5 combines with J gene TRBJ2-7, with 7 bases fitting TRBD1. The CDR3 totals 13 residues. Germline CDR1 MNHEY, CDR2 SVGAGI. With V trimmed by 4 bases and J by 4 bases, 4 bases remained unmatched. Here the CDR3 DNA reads TGTGCCAGCAGTTCCGAGGACAGGTACGAGCAGTACTTC. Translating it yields CASSSEDRYEQYF.

CDR3 sequence (DNA): TGTGCCATCAGCGAAACGTTGGGAGATCAGCCCCAGCATTTT. Its protein is CAISETLGDQPQHF. The rearrangement uses TRBV10-3 and TRBJ1-5; D is unclear. V was shortened by 6 bases and J by 5 bases, with 14 bases between the two germline ends. CDR3 length: 14 residues. The germline CDR1 and CDR2 sequences are ENHRY and SYGVKD.

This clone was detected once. The CDR3 here is CASSQGSSADQPQHF. The CDR3 region has the DNA TGTGCCAGCAGCCAAGGGAGCTCCGCGGATCAGCCCCAGCATTTT. The rearrangement joins TRBV3-1 (or the pseudogene TRBV3-2) to TRBJ1-5, with D uncertain. The CDR3 has 15 amino acids. V was pared by 1 base and J by 5 bases, with 12 bases between. Germline CDR1 is LGHDT and CDR2 is YNNKEL (reference sequence).

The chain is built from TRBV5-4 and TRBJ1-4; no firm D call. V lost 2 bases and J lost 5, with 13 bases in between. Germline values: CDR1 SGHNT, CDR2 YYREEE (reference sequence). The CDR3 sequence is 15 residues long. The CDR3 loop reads CASSFWSNQNEKLFF. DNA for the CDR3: TGTGCCAGCAGCTTCTGGTCAAACCAGAATGAAAAACTGTTTTTT.

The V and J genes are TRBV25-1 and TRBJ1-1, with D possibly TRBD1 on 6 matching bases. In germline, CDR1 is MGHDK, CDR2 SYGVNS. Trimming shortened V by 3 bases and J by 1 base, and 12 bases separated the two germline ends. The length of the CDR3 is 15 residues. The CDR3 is CASSDPGQRNTEAFF. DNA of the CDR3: TGTGCCAGCAGTGACCCAGGACAGAGGAACACTGAAGCTTTCTTT. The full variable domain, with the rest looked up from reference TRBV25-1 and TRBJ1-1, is EADIYQTPRYLVIGTGKKITLECSQTMGHDKMYWYQQDPGMELHLIHYSYGVNSTEKGDLSSESTVSRIRTEHFPLTLESARPSHTSQYLCASSDPGQRNTEAFFGQGTRLTVV.

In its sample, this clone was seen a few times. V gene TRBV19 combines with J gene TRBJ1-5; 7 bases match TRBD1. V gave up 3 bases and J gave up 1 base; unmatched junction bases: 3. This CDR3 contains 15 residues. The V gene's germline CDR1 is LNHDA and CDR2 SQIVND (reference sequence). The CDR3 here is CASSMDRLSNQPQHF. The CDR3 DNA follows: TGTGCCAGTAGTATGGACAGGTTAAGCAATCAGCCCCAGCATTTT.

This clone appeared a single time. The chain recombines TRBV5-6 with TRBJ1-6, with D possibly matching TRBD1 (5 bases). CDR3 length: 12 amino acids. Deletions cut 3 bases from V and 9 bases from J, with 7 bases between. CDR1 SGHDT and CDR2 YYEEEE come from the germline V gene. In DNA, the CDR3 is TGTGCCAGCAGCTGGGGGGTTTCACCCCTCCACTTT. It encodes CASSWGVSPLHF.

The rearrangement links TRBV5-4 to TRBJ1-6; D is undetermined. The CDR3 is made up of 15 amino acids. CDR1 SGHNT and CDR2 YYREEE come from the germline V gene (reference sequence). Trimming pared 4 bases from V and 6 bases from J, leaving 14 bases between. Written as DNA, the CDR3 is TGTGCCAGCAGCCAAGGGCCCGACGCTAATTCACCCCTCCACTTT. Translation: CASSQGPDANSPLHF.

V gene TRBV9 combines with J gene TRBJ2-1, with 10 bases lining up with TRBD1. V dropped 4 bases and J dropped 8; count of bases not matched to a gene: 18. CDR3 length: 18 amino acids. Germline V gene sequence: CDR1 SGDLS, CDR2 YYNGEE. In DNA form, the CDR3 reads TGTGCCAGCAGCCCGCAGGCAGGTTTCCGGACAGGGGGTCATGAGCAGTTCTTC. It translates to CASSPQAGFRTGGHEQFF.

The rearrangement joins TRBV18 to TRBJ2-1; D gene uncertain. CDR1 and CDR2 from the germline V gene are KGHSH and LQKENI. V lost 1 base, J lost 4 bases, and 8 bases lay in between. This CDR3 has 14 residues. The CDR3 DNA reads TGTGCCAGCTCACCACTGGTAGGGTACAATGAGCAGTTCTTC. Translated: CASSPLVGYNEQFF.

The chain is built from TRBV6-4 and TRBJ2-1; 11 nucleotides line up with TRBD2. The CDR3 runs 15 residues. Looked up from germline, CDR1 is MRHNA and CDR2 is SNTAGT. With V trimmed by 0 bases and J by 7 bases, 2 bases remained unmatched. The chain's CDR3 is CASSDSSGGVNEQFF. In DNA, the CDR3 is TGTGCCAGCAGTGACTCTAGCGGGGGGGTTAATGAGCAGTTCTTC.

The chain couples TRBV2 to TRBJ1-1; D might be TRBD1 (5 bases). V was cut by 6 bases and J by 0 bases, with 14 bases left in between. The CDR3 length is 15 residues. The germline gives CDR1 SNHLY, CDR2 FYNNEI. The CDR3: CASSGLTDMNTEAFF. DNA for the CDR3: TGTGCCAGCAGCGGTTTGACAGACATGAACACTGAAGCTTTCTTT. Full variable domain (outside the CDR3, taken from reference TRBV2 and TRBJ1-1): EPEVTQTPSHQVTQMGQEVILRCVPISNHLYFYWYRQILGQKVEFLVSFYNNEISEKSEIFDDQFSVERPDGSNFTLKIRSTKLEDSAMYFCASSGLTDMNTEAFFGQGTRLTVV.

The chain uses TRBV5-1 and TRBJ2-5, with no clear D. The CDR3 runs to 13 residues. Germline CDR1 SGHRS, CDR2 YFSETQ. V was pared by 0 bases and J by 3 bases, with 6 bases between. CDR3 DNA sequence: TGCGCCAGCAGCTTGGCGGCAGAAGAGACCCAGTACTTC. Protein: CASSLAAEETQYF.

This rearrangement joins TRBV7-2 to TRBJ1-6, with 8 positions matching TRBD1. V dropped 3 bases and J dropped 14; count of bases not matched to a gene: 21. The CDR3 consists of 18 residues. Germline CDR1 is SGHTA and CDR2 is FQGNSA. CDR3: CASSFTIFPDREISTLHF. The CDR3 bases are TGTGCCAGCAGCTTTACTATTTTCCCGGACAGGGAGATCTCGACCCTCCACTTT.

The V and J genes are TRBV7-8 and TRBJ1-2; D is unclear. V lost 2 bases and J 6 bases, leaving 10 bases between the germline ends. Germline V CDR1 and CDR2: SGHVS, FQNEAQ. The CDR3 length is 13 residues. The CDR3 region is CASSLPEGNGYTF. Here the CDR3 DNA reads TGTGCCAGCAGCTTACCAGAGGGAAATGGCTACACCTTC.